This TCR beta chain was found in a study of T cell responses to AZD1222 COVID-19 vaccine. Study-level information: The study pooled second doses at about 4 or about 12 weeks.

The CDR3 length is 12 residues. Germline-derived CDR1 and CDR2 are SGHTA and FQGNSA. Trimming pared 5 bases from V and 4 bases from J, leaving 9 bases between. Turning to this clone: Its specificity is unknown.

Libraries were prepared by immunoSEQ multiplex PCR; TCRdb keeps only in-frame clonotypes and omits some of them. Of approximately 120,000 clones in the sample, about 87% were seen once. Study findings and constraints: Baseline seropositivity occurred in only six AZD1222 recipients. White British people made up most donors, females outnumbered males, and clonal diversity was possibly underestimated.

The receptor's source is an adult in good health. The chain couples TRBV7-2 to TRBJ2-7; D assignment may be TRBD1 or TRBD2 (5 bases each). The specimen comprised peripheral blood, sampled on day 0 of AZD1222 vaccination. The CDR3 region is CASSLREYEQYF. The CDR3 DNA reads TGTGCCAGCAGCCTCAGGGAGTACGAGCAGTACTTC.